The 15 T cell receptor beta chains presented below share a single source sample, sequenced in a study of ipilimumab plus nivolumab after autologous stem cell transplantation. Data came from immunoSEQ multiplex PCR; TCRdb stores just in-frame clones and leaves some out. The sample has about 15,000 clones, around 80% seen once; the top ten hold less than 40%. The material was PBMCs, obtained in a trial of ipilimumab plus nivolumab as post-transplant consolidation. The source of these receptors is a male donor with diffuse large B-cell lymphoma.

V gene TRBV29-1 combines with J gene TRBJ2-1, with 9 bases identical to TRBD2. The ends lost 3 bases at V and 0 bases at J; junction bases unmatched: 3. CDR1 is SQVTM, CDR2 ANQGSEA, per germline. CDR3 length equals 15 residues. CDR3 sequence reads: CSVDLTSGSYNEQFF. Here the CDR3 DNA reads TGCAGCGTTGATCTGACTAGCGGCTCCTACAATGAGCAGTTCTTC.

The rearrangement joins TRBV9 to TRBJ1-5; D may be TRBD1 (5 bases). V shed 3 bases and J shed 3 bases, with 16 bases lying between them. The germline gives CDR1 SGDLS, CDR2 YYNGEE. There are 16 residues in the CDR3. The CDR3, as DNA: TGTGCCAGCAGCGCTGGGGGGGGAGTCTTCAATCAGCCCCAGCATTTT. Its protein product is CASSAGGGVFNQPQHF.

This clone was detected once. This rearrangement joins TRBV30 to TRBJ2-2; 10 bases fit TRBD2. J lost 7 bases, V lost 2 bases, and 7 bases had no gene match. Germline V gene sequence: CDR1 GTSNPN, CDR2 SVGIG (reference sequence). The CDR3 totals 15 residues. The CDR3 region has the DNA TGTGCCTGGAGTTCAAGCGGGGGGGCTATCGGGGAGCTGTTTTTT. It encodes CAWSSSGGAIGELFF.

Only one count was recorded for this clone. The V call is TRBV15, the J call TRBJ2-1, with 8 bases identical to TRBD2. CDR3 length: 17 amino acids. Trimming took 5 bases from V and 2 from J; bases not matched to a gene: 11. Germline loops: CDR1 LNHNV, CDR2 YYDKDF (reference sequence). This CDR3 is CATSGTVGRDPYNEQFF. CDR3 DNA sequence: TGTGCCACCAGCGGCACGGTCGGGAGGGATCCCTACAATGAGCAGTTCTTC.

This chain connects TRBV7-8 to TRBJ2-3; D tentatively reads TRBD1 or TRBD2 (5 bases each). The CDR3 loop spans 14 amino acids. In germline, CDR1 is SGHVS, CDR2 FQNEAQ. The V end lost 3 bases, the J end lost 15 bases, and 22 bases lay between the germline ends. The CDR3 sequence is CASSFRPVGELLYF. The DNA for the CDR3 is TGTGCCAGCAGCTTCCGACCGGTGGGGGAGCTTTTATATTTT.

This CDR3 reads CASSVPRTSLSSTDTQYF. CDR3 nucleotides: TGTGCCAGCAGCGTACCGCGGACTTCTCTCTCGAGCACAGATACGCAGTATTTT. The chain links TRBV9 to TRBJ2-3, with a weak D call TRBD2 (5 bases). There are 18 residues in the CDR3. Trimming pared 1 base from V and 0 bases from J, leaving 18 bases between. In germline, CDR1 is SGDLS, CDR2 YYNGEE.

V usage is TRBV9 and J usage is TRBJ2-3; D is ambiguous. With 4 bases removed from V and 0 bases from J, the gap between germline ends came to 6 bases. Germline CDR1 is SGDLS and CDR2 is YYNGEE. The CDR3 length is 13 residues. CDR3 residues: CASSPPSTDTQYF. The CDR3, as DNA: TGTGCCAGCAGCCCCCCGAGCACAGATACGCAGTATTTT.

The chain employs TRBV5-4 and TRBJ2-1; D not certain. This CDR3 spans 15 amino acids. Trimming pared 4 bases from V and 0 bases from J, leaving 11 bases between. CDR1 and CDR2 from the germline V gene are SGHNT and YYREEE (reference sequence). The CDR3 is CASSRDISSYNEQFF. The CDR3 DNA reads TGTGCCAGCAGCCGCGACATTAGCTCCTACAATGAGCAGTTCTTC.

The V and J genes are TRBV30 and TRBJ1-4; TRBD1 aligns across 7 bases. J was trimmed by 8 bases and V by 3 bases; bases with no gene match: 6. The CDR3 is made up of 13 amino acids. Germline values: CDR1 GTSNPN, CDR2 SVGIG (reference sequence). The CDR3, as DNA: TGTGCCTGGAGCACCGGGACAGTAGAAAAACTGTTTTTT. Translation gives CAWSTGTVEKLFF.

This chain links TRBV7-9 with TRBJ2-7; 12 nucleotides align to TRBD2. After removal of 5 bases from V and 2 bases from J, the junction contained 10 bases not matched to a gene. The CDR3 consists of 17 residues. The germline V gene has CDR1 SEHNR and CDR2 FQNEAQ (reference sequence). In DNA, the CDR3 is TGTGCCAGCAGCGACAAACTAGCGGGAGGAACGCCCTACGAGCAGTACTTC. Protein: CASSDKLAGGTPYEQYF.

The rearrangement links TRBV7-9 to TRBJ2-5; weak D call: TRBD2 (6 bases). CDR3 size: 14 residues. Looked up from germline, CDR1 is SEHNR and CDR2 is FQNEAQ (reference sequence). V gave up 0 bases and J gave up 9 bases, with 14 bases separating them. CDR3 in DNA: TGTGCCAGCAGCTTAGCCGGGACTCACTGGGCCCAGTACTTC. This encodes CASSLAGTHWAQYF.

The chain links TRBV9 to TRBJ2-1, with TRBD1 identical over 7 bases. CDR3 length: 15 residues. Per the germline V gene, CDR1 is SGDLS and CDR2 is YYNGEE. V lost 3 bases, J lost 3 bases, and 6 bases stayed unmatched. Here the CDR3 DNA reads TGTGCCAGCAGCGCAAGGGACAGCGTCTACAATGAGCAGTTCTTC. This translates into CASSARDSVYNEQFF.

This clone has a single count. In DNA, the CDR3 is TGTGCCAGCAGGAAGGTGGGGACAGAAGCTTTCTTT. It translates to CASRKVGTEAFF. This rearrangement joins TRBV7-9 to TRBJ1-1, with a possible D match to TRBD1 (6 bases). The CDR3 contains 12 residues. Per the germline V gene, CDR1 is SEHNR and CDR2 is FQNEAQ (reference sequence). The V end was cut by 6 bases, the J end by 8 bases, with 13 bases between.

V gene TRBV7-9 combines with J gene TRBJ2-5; D unclear. Trimming removed 2 bases from V and 4 bases from J, with 2 bases in between. Germline CDR1 SEHNR, CDR2 FQNEAQ (reference sequence). CDR3 length: 11 amino acids. The CDR3 region is CASSLIETQYF. As DNA, the CDR3 is TGTGCCAGCAGCTTAATAGAGACCCAGTACTTC.

The rearrangement links TRBV11-3 to TRBJ2-2, with D unclear. The CDR3 contains 12 residues. The germline V and J ends were trimmed by 4 bases and 13 bases, with 13 bases remaining between them. Germline V gives CDR1 SGHNT, CDR2 YENEEA. The CDR3 sequence is CASSSDPGGLFF. In DNA, the CDR3 is TGTGCCAGCAGCTCGGACCCCGGTGGGCTGTTTTTT.